These 10 T cell receptor beta chains came from one sample sequenced in a study of cytomegalovirus exposure and HLA in healthy donors (TCRdb year 2017). The library came from the immunoSEQ multiplex PCR assay. The multiplex PCR relied on a mix of 60 forward primers for TCR Vbeta segments and 13 reverse primers for TCR Jbeta segments. What TCRdb holds here is the immuneACCESS table cut down to in-frame rearrangements. Part of the clones is not present; checked against another copy, under half of the missing clones reflect an unresolved V gene, and the others are unexplained. This sample gives roughly 84,000 clones in total; 70% to 80% of them show up just once. The ten largest account for 10% to 15% of the sample. Specimen: PBMCs. These receptors came from a human donor in good health.

The chain is built from TRBV7-8 and TRBJ2-5; 8 bases fit TRBD1. There are 14 residues in the CDR3. V shed 6 bases and J 4 bases; nucleotides not matched to a gene: 7. Germline values: CDR1 SGHVS, CDR2 FQNEAQ. CDR3 nucleotides: TGTGCCAGCAGTTCAACAGGGGGAGGAGAGACCCAGTACTTC. Translated, it gives CASSSTGGGETQYF. The full variable domain, completed using reference TRBV7-8 and TRBJ2-5, is GAGVSQSPRYKVAKRGQDVALRCDPISGHVSLFWYQQALGQGPEFLTYFQNEAQLDKSGLPSDRFFAERPEGSVSTLKIQRTQQEDSAVYLCASSSTGGGETQYFGPGTRLLVL.

The J gene is TRBJ1-3, the V gene TRBV25-1; a possible D gene is TRBD1 (5 bases). Looked up from germline, CDR1 is MGHDK and CDR2 is SYGVNS. The CDR3 has 15 amino acids. The V and J ends lost 8 bases and 3 bases respectively, with 17 bases between them. In nucleotides, the CDR3 is TGTGCCAGCGGACCAGGGTTCGGTTATGGAAACACCATATATTTT. Translation gives CASGPGFGYGNTIYF.

This rearrangement joins TRBV7-9 to TRBJ2-5, with D perhaps matching TRBD2 (6 bases). Between the trimmed V and J ends, which lost 2 bases and 5 bases, there was a span of 15 bases. Germline V gives CDR1 SEHNR, CDR2 FQNEAQ (reference sequence). This CDR3 is built from 15 residues. CDR3 nucleotides: TGTGCCAGCAGCTTAAGACTAGTGGTGAACGAGACCCAGTACTTC. This encodes CASSLRLVVNETQYF.

The chain couples TRBV5-6 to TRBJ2-7; weak D call: TRBD1 (5 bases). Trimming took 6 bases from V and 5 from J, leaving 24 bases between them. CDR1 is SGHDT, CDR2 YYEEEE, per germline. This CDR3 is 16 amino acids long. CDR3 amino acids: CASTPQGQRENDEQYF. CDR3 sequence (DNA): TGTGCCAGCACCCCTCAGGGTCAGAGAGAGAATGACGAGCAGTACTTC. The whole variable domain, filled in from reference TRBV5-6 and TRBJ2-7, reads DAGVTQSPTHLIKTRGQQVTLRCSPKSGHDTVSWYQQALGQGPQFIFQYYEEEERQRGNFPDRFSGHQFPNYSSELNVNALLLGDSALYLCASTPQGQRENDEQYFGPGTRLTVT.

This chain connects TRBV9 to TRBJ2-5; 8 bases line up with TRBD1. Germline loops: CDR1 SGDLS, CDR2 YYNGEE. The CDR3 spans 15 residues. V trimming: 5 bases; J trimming: 5 bases; junction bases outside the gene matches: 11. The CDR3 spells CASRIGTGGLETQYF. The CDR3 coding sequence is TGTGCCAGCAGAATCGGGACAGGCGGTCTCGAGACCCAGTACTTC.

This clone was seen a few times. The chain has TRBV2 and TRBJ1-1, with D possibly TRBD1 on 6 matching bases. The V gene's germline CDR1 is SNHLY and CDR2 FYNNEI. With 10 bases removed from V and 1 base from J, the gap between germline ends came to 16 bases. CDR3 length: 14 amino acids. CDR3 DNA sequence: TGTGCCAACCTACCTCAGGGGAGGAACACTGAAGCTTTCTTT. Its translation is CANLPQGRNTEAFF.

The gene calls are TRBV10-2 and TRBJ2-1, with TRBD1 matching over 7 bases. After removal of 3 bases from V and 11 bases from J, the junction contained 13 bases not matched to a gene. The length of the CDR3 is 15 residues. Germline V gives CDR1 WSHSY, CDR2 SAAADI. CDR3: CASSDRRQGFGKQFF. The CDR3 DNA follows: TGCGCCAGCAGTGATAGGAGACAGGGTTTCGGTAAGCAGTTCTTC.

This clone was observed a few times. The CDR3 DNA sequence: TGCGCCAGCAGCGGCGGGGGGGCCGGGTACGGTTATACGCAGTATTTT. It translates to CASSGGGAGYGYTQYF. This chain links TRBV4-3 with TRBJ2-3; TRBD2 matches 9 bases. The junction had 13 bases not matched to a gene; V was cut back by 5 bases and J by 7 bases. The CDR3 sequence is 16 residues long. Per germline, CDR1 LGHNA and CDR2 YSLEER.

V usage is TRBV5-4 and J usage is TRBJ2-7; tentatively, D is TRBD2 (5 bases). The CDR3 extends over 13 amino acids. Germline V gene data show CDR1 as SGHNT and CDR2 as YYREEE (reference sequence). V lost 4 bases to trimming and J lost 4 bases, with 12 bases between them. CDR3 DNA: TGTGCCAGCAGCCAAGGACTGGGGTACGAGCAGTACTTC. Its protein product is CASSQGLGYEQYF.

The V gene is TRBV7-2, the J gene TRBJ2-7; perhaps TRBD2 as D (6 bases). Germline-derived CDR1 and CDR2 are SGHTA and FQGNSA. The CDR3 sequence is 16 residues long. Trimming cost V 0 bases and J 1 base, with 13 bases left between them. The CDR3 bases are TGTGCCAGCAGCTTAGCCGCGGGACGTACGTCCTACGAGCAGTACTTC. Translation gives CASSLAAGRTSYEQYF.